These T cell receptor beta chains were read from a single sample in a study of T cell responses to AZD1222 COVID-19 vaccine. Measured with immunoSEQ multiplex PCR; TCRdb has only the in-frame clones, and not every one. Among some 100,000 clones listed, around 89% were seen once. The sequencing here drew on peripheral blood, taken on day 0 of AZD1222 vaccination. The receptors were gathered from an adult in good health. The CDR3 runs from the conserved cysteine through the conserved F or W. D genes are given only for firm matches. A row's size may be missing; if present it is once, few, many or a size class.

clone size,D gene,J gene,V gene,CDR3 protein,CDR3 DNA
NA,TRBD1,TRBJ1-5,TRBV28,CASSLGTGPHQPQHF,TGTGCCAGCAGTTTAGGGACAGGGCCCCATCAGCCCCAGCATTTT
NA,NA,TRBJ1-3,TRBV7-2,CASSPSPKGHSGNTIYF,TGTGCCAGCAGCCCTAGCCCCAAGGGTCACTCTGGAAACACCATATATTTT
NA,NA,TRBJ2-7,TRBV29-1,CSVAQRLSYEQYF,TGCAGCGTGGCACAGCGGCTCTCCTACGAGCAGTACTTC
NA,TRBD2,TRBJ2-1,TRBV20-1,CSASLAGRQWEQFF,TGCAGTGCTAGTCTAGCGGGCAGACAATGGGAGCAGTTCTTC
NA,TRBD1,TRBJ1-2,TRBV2,CASSEARDPSGGYGYTF,TGTGCCAGCAGTGAAGCGCGCGACCCCTCAGGGGGCTATGGCTACACCTTC
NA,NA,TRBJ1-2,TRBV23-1,CASSREAGYGYTF,TGCGCCAGCAGTCGGGAGGCAGGCTATGGCTACACCTTC
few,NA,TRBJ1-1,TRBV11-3,CASTIRDSGAFF,TGTGCCAGCACCATCAGGGACTCAGGAGCTTTCTTT
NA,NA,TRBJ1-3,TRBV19,CATRPTAFSSGNTIYF,TGTGCCACACGTCCGACAGCGTTCAGCTCTGGAAACACCATATATTTT
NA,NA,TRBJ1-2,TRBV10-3,CAISESDLGQGGYGYTF,TGTGCCATCAGTGAGTCCGACTTGGGGCAGGGAGGCTATGGCTACACCTTC
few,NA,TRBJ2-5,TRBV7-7,CASSLAAPTAQETQYF,TGTGCCAGCAGCTTAGCGGCCCCGACAGCTCAAGAGACCCAGTACTTC
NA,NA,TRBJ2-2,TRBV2,CASSGGAGTAGELFF,TGTGCCAGCAGTGGTGGTGCGGGGACGGCCGGGGAGCTGTTTTTT
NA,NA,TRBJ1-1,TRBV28,CASSPQGPTGNTEAFF,TGTGCCAGCAGTCCACAAGGACCGACGGGGAACACTGAAGCTTTCTTT
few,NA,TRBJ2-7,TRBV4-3,CASSQDFGGYEQYF,TGCGCCAGCAGCCAAGATTTCGGGGGCTACGAGCAGTACTTC
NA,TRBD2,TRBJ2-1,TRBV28,CASSKRLAGRNEQFF,TGTGCCAGCAGCAAAAGACTAGCGGGGCGTAATGAGCAGTTCTTC
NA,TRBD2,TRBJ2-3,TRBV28,CASSLAGTSGSYTQYF,TGTGCCAGCAGTTTGGCCGGGACTAGCGGGAGTTATACGCAGTATTTT
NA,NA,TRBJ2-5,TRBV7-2,CASSLERRETQYF,TGTGCCAGCAGCTTAGAACGCCGGGAGACCCAGTACTTC
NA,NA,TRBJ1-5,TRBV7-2,CASSSGETSNQPQHF,TGTGCCAGCAGTAGCGGTGAGACTAGCAATCAGCCCCAGCATTTT
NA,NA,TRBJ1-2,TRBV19,CASSQGLTLVYGYTF,TGTGCCTCAAGCCAGGGGCTAACGTTGGTCTATGGCTACACCTTC
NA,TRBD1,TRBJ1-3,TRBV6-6,CASSYADRGPGNTIYF,TGTGCCAGCAGTTACGCAGACAGGGGGCCTGGAAACACCATATATTTT
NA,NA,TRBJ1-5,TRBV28,CASSRNQPQHF,TGTGCCAGCAGTAGGAATCAGCCCCAGCATTTT
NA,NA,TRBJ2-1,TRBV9,CASSVDDNEQFF,TGTGCCAGCAGCGTAGACGACAATGAGCAGTTCTTC
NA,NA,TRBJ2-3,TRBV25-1,CASSEYPSYYGDTQYF,TGTGCCAGCAGTGAATACCCCTCTTACTACGGAGATACGCAGTATTTT
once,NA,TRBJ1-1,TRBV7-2,CASSPWQGPNEAFF,TGTGCCAGCAGCCCCTGGCAGGGGCCGAATGAAGCTTTCTTT
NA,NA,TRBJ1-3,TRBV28,CASSWRSGNTIYF,TGTGCCAGCAGTTGGCGCTCTGGAAACACCATATATTTT
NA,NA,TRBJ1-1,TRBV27,CASTNGGGNTEAFF,TGTGCCAGCACTAATGGGGGAGGAAACACTGAAGCTTTCTTT
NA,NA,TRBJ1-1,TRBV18,CASSDIKGTEAFF,TGTGCCAGCTCAGACATAAAAGGGACTGAAGCTTTCTTT
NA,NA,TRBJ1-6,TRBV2,CASSENRVRNSPLHF,TGTGCCAGCAGTGAAAATCGAGTAAGGAATTCACCCCTCCACTTT
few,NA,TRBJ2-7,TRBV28,CASSLNRVQKLYEQYF,TGTGCCAGCAGCCTCAATAGGGTCCAAAAGCTCTACGAGCAGTACTTC